The rows below give T cell receptor beta chains drawn from one sample of a study of blood T cell repertoires in COVID-19. The table came from immunoSEQ multiplex PCR; TCRdb's copy has only in-frame clones and leaves some out. This table holds approximately 190,000 clones, about 81% found once. Sequenced input: peripheral blood. The origin of the receptors is a man aged 25 to 45 with active or convalescent COVID-19. Each CDR3 is given with its conserved first and last residue. The order of the fields is clone size, D gene, V gene, J gene, CDR3 protein, CDR3 DNA. D genes are given only for firm matches. Expanded clones get a size class; other rows say once, few or many, or leave the size out.

clone size: NA; D gene: NA; V gene: TRBV15; J gene: TRBJ2-3; CDR3 protein: CATSTPNRYLTDTQYF; CDR3 DNA: TGTGCCACCAGCACCCCCAACAGATATCTCACAGATACGCAGTATTTT
clone size: NA; D gene: TRBD2; V gene: TRBV6-5; J gene: TRBJ2-4; CDR3 protein: CASSFTYPAGGYIQYF; CDR3 DNA: TGTGCCAGCAGTTTTACCTACCCAGCGGGGGGATACATTCAGTACTTC
clone size: NA; D gene: NA; V gene: TRBV6-4; J gene: TRBJ2-3; CDR3 protein: CASSESSGSTDTQYF; CDR3 DNA: TGTGCCAGCAGTGAGTCCAGCGGAAGCACAGATACGCAGTATTTT
clone size: once; D gene: TRBD1; V gene: TRBV5-1; J gene: TRBJ2-5; CDR3 protein: CASSTRQGQETQYF; CDR3 DNA: TGCGCCAGCAGCACTCGACAGGGGCAAGAGACCCAGTACTTC
clone size: once; D gene: TRBD2; V gene: TRBV3-1/TRBV3-2; J gene: TRBJ2-3; CDR3 protein: CASSQVASGRASTDTQYF; CDR3 DNA: TGTGCCAGCAGCCAAGTGGCTAGCGGGAGGGCTTCGACAGATACGCAGTATTTT
clone size: NA; D gene: TRBD1; V gene: TRBV9; J gene: TRBJ2-5; CDR3 protein: CASSVGGQGGETQYF; CDR3 DNA: TGTGCCAGCAGCGTAGGTGGACAGGGCGGGGAGACCCAGTACTTC
clone size: NA; D gene: TRBD2; V gene: TRBV4-3; J gene: TRBJ2-3; CDR3 protein: CASSQPAGTSGSASGDTQYF; CDR3 DNA: TGCGCCAGCAGCCAGCCGGCCGGGACTAGCGGGAGTGCGTCTGGGGATACGCAGTATTTT
clone size: NA; D gene: NA; V gene: TRBV18; J gene: TRBJ1-4; CDR3 protein: CASSRTEQREKLFF; CDR3 DNA: TGTGCCAGCTCCCGGACGGAACAGCGGGAAAAACTGTTTTTT
clone size: NA; D gene: TRBD1; V gene: TRBV5-4; J gene: TRBJ1-2; CDR3 protein: CASSLGSWDSANYGYTF; CDR3 DNA: TGTGCCAGCAGCTTAGGGTCCTGGGACAGCGCTAACTATGGCTACACCTTC
clone size: once; D gene: TRBD1; V gene: TRBV7-9; J gene: TRBJ1-5; CDR3 protein: CASSRQGENQPQHF; CDR3 DNA: TGTGCCAGCAGCAGACAGGGGGAGAATCAGCCCCAGCATTTT
clone size: few; D gene: NA; V gene: TRBV5-4; J gene: TRBJ1-1; CDR3 protein: CASSPPSGYTEAFF; CDR3 DNA: TGTGCCAGCAGCCCCCCAAGTGGCTACACTGAAGCTTTCTTT
clone size: NA; D gene: TRBD1; V gene: TRBV5-1; J gene: TRBJ1-4; CDR3 protein: CASSTKQGTNEKLFF; CDR3 DNA: TGCGCCAGCAGCACCAAACAGGGGACTAATGAAAAACTGTTTTTT
clone size: NA; D gene: NA; V gene: TRBV19; J gene: TRBJ1-5; CDR3 protein: CARESGDTVQPQHF; CDR3 DNA: TGTGCCAGGGAATCCGGGGATACGGTTCAGCCCCAGCATTTT